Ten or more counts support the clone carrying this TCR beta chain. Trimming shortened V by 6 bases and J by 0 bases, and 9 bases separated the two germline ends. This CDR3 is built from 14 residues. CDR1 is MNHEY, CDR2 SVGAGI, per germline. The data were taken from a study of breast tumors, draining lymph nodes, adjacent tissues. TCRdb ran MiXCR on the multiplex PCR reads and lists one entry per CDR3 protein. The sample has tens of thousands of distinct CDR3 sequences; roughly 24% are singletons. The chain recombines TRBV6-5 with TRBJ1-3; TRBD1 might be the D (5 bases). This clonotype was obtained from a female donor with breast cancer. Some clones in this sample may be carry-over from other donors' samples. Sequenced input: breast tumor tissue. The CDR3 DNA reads TGTGCCAGCAGAAGACAGTACTCTGGAAACACCATATATTTT. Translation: CASRRQYSGNTIYF.